Listed below are T cell receptor beta chains from one sample, sequenced in a study of cytomegalovirus exposure and HLA in healthy donors. The table came from immunoSEQ multiplex PCR; TCRdb's copy has only in-frame clones and leaves some out. The table has some 80,000 clones, roughly 79% seen once. Sequenced sample: PBMCs. The receptor set was obtained from a man aged 35-49 years in good health and CMV-seronegative. Each CDR3 is given with its conserved first and last residue. Fields, in order: clone size, V gene, D gene, J gene, CDR3 protein, CDR3 DNA. D genes are given only for firm matches. Not all rows give a size; the values are once, few, many and, for expanded clones, a class.

>once|TRBV10-3|TRBD2|TRBJ2-1
CAINRRAGVGNEQFF
TGTGCCATCAACAGGCGAGCGGGAGTGGGTAATGAGCAGTTCTTC
>NA|TRBV7-9|NA|TRBJ2-1
CASSAGGRGLSLRDEQFF
TGTGCCAGCAGCGCGGGCGGACGAGGGTTGTCATTACGCGATGAGCAGTTCTTC
>NA|TRBV29-1|TRBD1|TRBJ2-7
CSVGTGSGEQYF
TGCAGCGTTGGGACAGGTTCGGGCGAGCAGTACTTC
>NA|TRBV27|NA|TRBJ1-3
CASSLSRGNTIYF
TGTGCCAGCAGTCTCAGTCGGGGGAACACCATATATTTT
>NA|TRBV2|TRBD2|TRBJ2-1
CASSNLAGGPSEQFF
TGTGCCAGCAGTAATCTAGCGGGAGGGCCGAGTGAGCAGTTCTTC
>NA|TRBV10-3|TRBD1|TRBJ1-1
CAIKSGQGNTEAFF
TGTGCCATCAAATCGGGACAGGGGAACACTGAAGCTTTCTTT
>NA|TRBV4-1|NA|TRBJ1-5
CASSPLGKARNVGTQHF
TGCGCCAGCAGCCCTTTGGGTAAGGCCAGAAACGTCGGGACCCAGCATTTT
>NA|TRBV7-3|TRBD1|TRBJ2-7
CASSLMPGGGAGLYF
TGTGCCAGCAGCTTGATGCCAGGGGGCGGAGCGGGTCTGTACTTC
>NA|TRBV28|NA|TRBJ2-1
CASSSTYGRIGQFF
TGTGCCAGCAGTTCCACCTACGGGAGAATAGGGCAGTTCTTC
>NA|TRBV18|TRBD1|TRBJ1-2
CASSPPVGQGANYGYTF
TGTGCCAGCTCACCACCGGTTGGACAGGGAGCTAACTATGGCTACACCTTC
>NA|TRBV30|NA|TRBJ2-1
CACGSYNEQFF
TGTGCCTGCGGTTCCTACAATGAGCAGTTCTTC
>NA|TRBV7-9|TRBD2|TRBJ2-5
CASSPSSGRALETQYF
TGTGCCAGCAGCCCATCTAGCGGGAGGGCCCTGGAGACCCAGTACTTC
>NA|TRBV10-3|TRBD1|TRBJ1-2
CASLQGINYGYTF
TGTGCCAGCTTACAGGGGATTAACTATGGCTACACCTTC